The 25 T cell receptor beta chains listed next were all sequenced from one sample in a study of blood T cells in healthy people across ages. It was with a sample-barcoded 5' primer and a J-beta primer mix that a second PCR of about 7 to 12 cycles was run. TCRdb ran MiXCR on the 5' RACE reads and lists one entry per CDR3 protein. The data contain about 780,000 distinct CDR3 sequences, around a quarter of them seen just once; the ten biggest clones take up about 2.9%. These sequences were also reported in another study, on T cells of mothers and their children.

Input material: blood. The receptors come from a boy under 18 in good health.

This clonotype was counted at least ten times. This chain uses TRBV6-5 with TRBJ2-4; TRBD2 might be the D (5 bases). V lost 11 bases and J lost 9, with 14 bases in between. Germline values: CDR1 MNHEY, CDR2 SVGAGI. This CDR3 spans 11 amino acids. The CDR3 spells CAGRERTIQYF. DNA of the CDR3: TGTGCCGGCCGGGAAAGGACCATTCAGTACTTC.

J is TRBJ2-3 and V is TRBV15; tentative D call: TRBD1 (5 bases). CDR3 length: 13 amino acids. The ends were cut back, 6 bases at V and 1 base at J, with 8 bases in the middle. From germline, CDR1 is LNHNV and CDR2 YYDKDF (reference sequence). The CDR3 DNA sequence: TGTGCCACCAGGGGGCTTGGCACAGATACGCAGTATTTT. This codes for CATRGLGTDTQYF.

Only a few counts were recorded for this clonotype. This rearrangement joins TRBV7-6 to TRBJ2-2; D is ambiguous. Germline V gives CDR1 SGHVS, CDR2 FNYEAQ. The CDR3 is 13 amino acids. The germline V and J ends were trimmed by 3 bases and 6 bases, with 8 bases remaining between them. The CDR3 DNA is TGTGCCAGCAGCTTTGGGGTGGCCGGGGAGCTGTTTTTT. Translation gives CASSFGVAGELFF.

The chain uses TRBV20-1 and TRBJ2-5; D may be TRBD2 (5 bases). V was cut by 2 bases and J by 3 bases, with 19 bases left in between. This CDR3 spans 16 amino acids. Germline V CDR1 and CDR2: DFQATT, SNEGSKA (reference sequence). The CDR3 coding sequence is TGCAGTGCTAGACGTACGAGGGCCTCAAATAAAGAGACCCAGTACTTC. Its protein product is CSARRTRASNKETQYF.

This clonotype was observed a handful of times. The V and J genes are TRBV6-6 and TRBJ2-7; no reliable D call. CDR1 and CDR2 from the germline V gene are MNHNY and SVGAGI (reference sequence). Trimming cost V 9 bases and J 2 bases, with 11 bases left between them. CDR3 length: 12 residues. This CDR3 reads CASQTVPYEQYF. The CDR3 DNA follows: TGTGCCAGTCAGACGGTACCCTACGAGCAGTACTTC.

V usage is TRBV5-1 and J usage is TRBJ1-5; no firm D call. In germline, CDR1 is SGHRS, CDR2 YFSETQ. The CDR3 covers 15 residues. Trimming took 2 bases from V and 0 from J, leaving 9 bases between them. CDR3 bases: TGCGCCAGCAGCTTACGGGGAGCTAGCAATCAGCCCCAGCATTTT. Amino acids: CASSLRGASNQPQHF.

This clonotype was found a few times. The J gene is TRBJ2-7, the V gene TRBV28; TRBD1 might be the D (7 bases). Trimming pared 7 bases from V and 2 bases from J, leaving 15 bases between. The CDR3 consists of 14 residues. Germline loops: CDR1 MDHEN, CDR2 SYDVKM. The CDR3 DNA is TGTGCCAGCAACGCAGGGGGGCTCCCCTACGAGCAGTACTTC. This encodes CASNAGGLPYEQYF.

In this sample, this clonotype turned up many times. V and J are TRBV7-9 and TRBJ1-2; the D gene is possibly TRBD1 (6 bases). The CDR3 consists of 13 residues. Germline loops: CDR1 SEHNR, CDR2 FQNEAQ (reference sequence). Trimming stripped 8 bases from V and 8 bases from J, with 18 bases between. The CDR3 bases are TGTGCCAGCGGCGGGAGTGTCGGGGGCGGCTACACCTTC. Its translation: CASGGSVGGGYTF.

The table lists this clonotype with a count of one. V and J are TRBV15 and TRBJ1-1, with D perhaps matching TRBD1 (5 bases). With 0 bases removed from V and 0 bases from J, the gap between germline ends came to 11 bases. This CDR3 is built from 16 residues. Germline CDR1 and CDR2: LNHNV and YYDKDF (reference sequence). This chain's CDR3 is CATSRDQGWMNTEAFF. The CDR3, as DNA: TGTGCCACCAGCAGAGATCAGGGTTGGATGAACACTGAAGCTTTCTTT.

The gene calls are TRBV10-3 and TRBJ2-7, with 8 bases matching TRBD1. Germline values: CDR1 ENHRY, CDR2 SYGVKD. This CDR3 contains 13 residues. V lost 5 bases, J lost 2 bases, and 2 bases stayed unmatched. CDR3 loop: CAISRQGTYEQYF. The CDR3 DNA reads as TGTGCCATCAGTCGACAGGGGACCTACGAGCAGTACTTC.

This chain connects TRBV20-1 to TRBJ2-4; the D gene is possibly TRBD1 (5 bases). Germline assignment: CDR1 DFQATT and CDR2 SNEGSKA (reference sequence). The CDR3 covers 15 residues. The V end lost 0 bases, the J end lost 6 bases, and 15 bases lay between the germline ends. DNA of the CDR3: TGCAGTGCTAGAGAGGCATTGGGGCTGGCAAACATTCAGTACTTC. Its protein product is CSAREALGLANIQYF.

The chain is built from TRBV6-1 and TRBJ2-5; no reliable D call. Gene TRBJ2-1 matches the end of the DNA better, so the J call may be wrong. There are 12 residues in the CDR3. Germline CDR1 is MNHNS and CDR2 is SASEGT. The CDR3 region is CASRQPGLEQFF. The CDR3 coding sequence is TGTGCCAGCAGACAGCCAGGTTTGGAACAGTTCTTC.

This clonotype was seen a handful of times. The chain is built from TRBV7-2 and TRBJ1-1; D possibly corresponds to TRBD1 (5 bases). V was shortened by 5 bases and J by 10 bases, with 17 bases between the two germline ends. This CDR3 has 13 residues. Germline assignment: CDR1 SGHTA and CDR2 FQGNSA. In nucleotides, the CDR3 is TGTGCCAGCAGCCCCCTCTTGGGGGACGGAGCTTTCTTT. This encodes CASSPLLGDGAFF. The full variable domain, completed using reference TRBV7-2 and TRBJ1-1, is GAGVSQSPSNKVTEKGKDVELRCDPISGHTALYWYRQSLGQGLEFLIYFQGNSAPDKSGLPSDRFSAERTGGSVSTLTIQRTQQEDSAVYLCASSPLLGDGAFFGQGTRLTVV.

This clonotype was recorded once. This chain connects TRBV5-1 to TRBJ2-5, with 11 positions matching TRBD2. The CDR3 runs 17 residues. Germline trimming cut 0 bases from V and 1 base from J; bases unmatched to any gene: 5. The germline CDR1 and CDR2 sequences are SGHRS and YFSETQ. CDR3 nucleotides: TGCGCCAGCAGCTTGGGTGACACTAGCGGGGGCCAAGAGACCCAGTACTTC. Amino acids: CASSLGDTSGGQETQYF.

The chain joins TRBV5-6 to TRBJ1-1; D gene ambiguous. The V end was cut by 1 base, the J end by 0 bases, with 13 bases between. This CDR3 region has 16 residues. Germline V gene data show CDR1 as SGHDT and CDR2 as YYEEEE. The CDR3 here is CASSLNPPNMNTEAFF. The CDR3, as DNA: TGTGCCAGCAGCTTGAACCCGCCTAACATGAACACTGAAGCTTTCTTT.

J is TRBJ2-5 and V is TRBV12-3 or TRBV12-4; TRBD1 matches at 8 bases. With the DNA end fitting TRBJ2-7 better, the J assignment may be wrong. The CDR3 has 13 residues. CDR3 sequence: CASSFGQGPEQYF. CDR3 sequence (DNA): TGTGCCAGCAGTTTCGGACAGGGACCCGAGCAGTACTTC.

This clonotype came up a few times. The chain has TRBV29-1 and TRBJ2-3; 8 bases map to TRBD2. Unmatched junction bases numbered 8, after V lost 2 bases and J lost 1 base. Germline-derived CDR1 and CDR2 are SQVTM and ANQGSEA. The CDR3 covers 16 residues. The CDR3 DNA sequence: TGCAGCGTTGAACTGGGATCGGGAGGGGGCACAGATACGCAGTATTTT. Its protein is CSVELGSGGGTDTQYF.

This clonotype occurred a few times. The V call is TRBV5-5, the J call TRBJ1-2, with 7 nucleotides matching TRBD1. The CDR3 runs 19 residues. Germline loops: CDR1 SGHKS, CDR2 YYEKEE (reference sequence). V shed 2 bases and J 4 bases; nucleotides not matched to a gene: 20. Here the CDR3 DNA reads TGTGCCAGCAGCTTAGGGGGCTGGCGACGGGTGATTTCGCTCTATGGCTACACCTTC. Its protein product is CASSLGGWRRVISLYGYTF.

The chain couples TRBV18 to TRBJ1-1; D may be TRBD1 (5 bases). The V end lost 6 bases, the J end lost 1 base, and 12 bases lay between the germline ends. This CDR3 region has 14 residues. Germline values: CDR1 KGHSH, CDR2 LQKENI. CDR3 sequence: CASSQQVTNTEAFF. The CDR3 bases are TGTGCCAGCTCGCAACAGGTGACGAACACTGAAGCTTTCTTT. Variable domain in full (rest from reference TRBV18 and TRBJ1-1): NAGVMQNPRHLVRRRGQEARLRCSPMKGHSHVYWYRQLPEEGLKFMVYLQKENIIDESGMPKERFSAEFPKEGPSILRIQQVVRGDSAAYFCASSQQVTNTEAFFGQGTRLTVV.

This clonotype was detected a few times. The rearrangement links TRBV7-6 to TRBJ2-5, with unresolved D. The last part of the DNA fits TRBJ2-1 better; the J call may be wrong. The length of the CDR3 is 15 residues. Germline CDR1 SGHVS, CDR2 FNYEAQ. CDR3 residues: CASSLTADPFNEQFF. The CDR3 bases are TGTGCCAGCAGCCTGACTGCAGACCCCTTCAATGAGCAGTTCTTC.

J is TRBJ2-7 and V is TRBV18; D not certain. This CDR3 spans 13 amino acids. V shed 2 bases and J shed 5 bases, with 10 bases lying between them. Per germline, CDR1 KGHSH and CDR2 LQKENI. The CDR3 nucleotides are TGTGCCAGCTCACCAATTGGCCCCCACGAGCAGTACTTC. Protein product: CASSPIGPHEQYF.

This clonotype appeared many times. The genes are TRBV5-1 and TRBJ2-5; no clear D. The CDR3 is 13 residues long. V was shortened by 4 bases and J by 1 base, with 8 bases between the two germline ends. Germline CDR1 and CDR2: SGHRS and YFSETQ. DNA for the CDR3: TGCGCCAGCAGCCGAGCCTTCCAAGAGACCCAGTACTTC. Translated, it gives CASSRAFQETQYF.

The rearrangement joins TRBV5-5 to TRBJ1-2; no clear D. The CDR3 sequence is 17 residues long. Deletions cut 2 bases from V and 2 bases from J, with 19 bases between. The germline V gene has CDR1 SGHKS and CDR2 YYEKEE (reference sequence). CDR3 sequence reads: CASSLGPGSNPNYGYTF. In DNA form, the CDR3 reads TGTGCCAGCAGCTTAGGGCCGGGCAGTAACCCCAACTATGGCTACACCTTC.

This clonotype was detected only once. The J gene is TRBJ2-5, the V gene TRBV6-2 or TRBV6-3; D remains ambiguous. Trimming shortened V by 4 bases and J by 3 bases, and 21 bases separated the two germline ends. The CDR3 sequence is 17 residues long. From germline, CDR1 is MNHEY and CDR2 SVGEGT. Written as DNA, the CDR3 is TGTGCCAGCAGTTTTTTGTCCCCTTTATTTTTGGAAGAGACCCAGTACTTC. Protein sequence: CASSFLSPLFLEETQYF.

Comment on this clonotype: Compared with germline, one end of the junction differs, possibly owing to a read error. The CDR3 DNA reads as TGCAGTGCGAGAGACAGTTCATCGGGGGAAAAACTGTTTTTT. It codes for CSARDSSSGEKLFF. The chain is built from TRBV20-1 and TRBJ1-4; D perhaps matches TRBD1 (5 bases). The V gene's germline CDR1 is DFQATT and CDR2 SNEGSKA (reference sequence). The CDR3 is 14 residues long.